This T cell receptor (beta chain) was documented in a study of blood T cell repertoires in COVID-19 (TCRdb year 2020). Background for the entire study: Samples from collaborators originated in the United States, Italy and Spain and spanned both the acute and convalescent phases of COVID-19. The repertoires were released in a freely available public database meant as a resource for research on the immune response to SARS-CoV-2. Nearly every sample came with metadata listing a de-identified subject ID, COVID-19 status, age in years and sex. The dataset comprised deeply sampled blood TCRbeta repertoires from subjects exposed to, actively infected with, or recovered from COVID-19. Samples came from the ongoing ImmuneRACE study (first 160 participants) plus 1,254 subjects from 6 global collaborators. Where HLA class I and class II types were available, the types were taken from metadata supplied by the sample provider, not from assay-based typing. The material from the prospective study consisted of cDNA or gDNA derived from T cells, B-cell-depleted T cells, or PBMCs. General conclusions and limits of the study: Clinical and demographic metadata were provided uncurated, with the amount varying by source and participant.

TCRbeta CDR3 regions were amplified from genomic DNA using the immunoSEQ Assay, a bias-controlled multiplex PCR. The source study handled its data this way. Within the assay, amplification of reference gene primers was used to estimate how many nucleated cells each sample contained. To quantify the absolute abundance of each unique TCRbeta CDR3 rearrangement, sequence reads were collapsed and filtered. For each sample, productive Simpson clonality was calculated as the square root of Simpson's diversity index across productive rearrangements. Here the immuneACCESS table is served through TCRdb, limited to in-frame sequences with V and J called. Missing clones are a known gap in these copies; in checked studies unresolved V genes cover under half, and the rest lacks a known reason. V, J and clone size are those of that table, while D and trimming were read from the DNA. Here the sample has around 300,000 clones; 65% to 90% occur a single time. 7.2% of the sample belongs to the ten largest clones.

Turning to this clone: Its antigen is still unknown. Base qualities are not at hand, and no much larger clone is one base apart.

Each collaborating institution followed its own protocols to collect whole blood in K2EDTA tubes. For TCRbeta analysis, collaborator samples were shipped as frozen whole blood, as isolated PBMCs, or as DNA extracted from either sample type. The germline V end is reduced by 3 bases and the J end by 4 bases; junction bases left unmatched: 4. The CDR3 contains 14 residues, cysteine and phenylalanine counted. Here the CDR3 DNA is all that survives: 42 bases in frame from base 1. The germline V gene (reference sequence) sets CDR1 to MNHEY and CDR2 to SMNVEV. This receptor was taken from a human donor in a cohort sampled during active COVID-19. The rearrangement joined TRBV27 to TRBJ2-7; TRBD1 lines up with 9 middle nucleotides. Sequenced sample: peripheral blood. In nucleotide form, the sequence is TGTGCCAGCAGTTTGAACAGGGGGCCGTACGAGCAGTACTTC. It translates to CASSLNRGPYEQYF.